This entry is about one T cell receptor beta chain. This sample stems from a study of technical replicates of blood from a handful of donors. Libraries were prepared by immunoSEQ multiplex PCR; TCRdb keeps only in-frame clonotypes and omits some of them. The table records 70,000 or so clones, around 92% of them present only once. The specimen sequenced was T cells isolated from PBMCs. The sequence was collected from a human donor in good health.

CDR3 sequence (DNA): TGTGCCATCAGTGAAAGGGGACTCCCTAAAGAAGCTTTCTTT. Translated, it gives CAISERGLPKEAFF. The chain joins TRBV10-3 to TRBJ1-1, with D possibly TRBD1 on 5 matching bases. The CDR3 runs to 14 residues. Germline V lookup: CDR1 ENHRY, CDR2 SYGVKD. Trimming removed 3 bases from V and 8 bases from J, with 16 bases in between.